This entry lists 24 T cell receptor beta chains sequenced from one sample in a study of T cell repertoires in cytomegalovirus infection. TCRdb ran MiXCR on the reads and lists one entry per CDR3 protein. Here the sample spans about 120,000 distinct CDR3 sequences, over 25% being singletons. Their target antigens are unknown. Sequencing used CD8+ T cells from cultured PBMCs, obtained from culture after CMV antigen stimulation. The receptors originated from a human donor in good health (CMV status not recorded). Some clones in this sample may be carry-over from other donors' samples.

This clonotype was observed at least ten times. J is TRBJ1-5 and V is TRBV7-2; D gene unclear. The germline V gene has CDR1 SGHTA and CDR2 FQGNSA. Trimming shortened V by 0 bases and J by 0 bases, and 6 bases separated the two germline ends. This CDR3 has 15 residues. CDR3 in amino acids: CASSLAGYSNQPQHF. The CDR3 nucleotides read TGTGCCAGCAGCTTAGCCGGGTATAGCAATCAGCCCCAGCATTTT.

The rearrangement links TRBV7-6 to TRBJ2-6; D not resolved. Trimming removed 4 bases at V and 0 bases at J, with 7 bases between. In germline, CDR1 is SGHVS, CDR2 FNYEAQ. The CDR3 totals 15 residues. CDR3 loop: CASSSASSGANVLTF. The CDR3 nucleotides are TGTGCCAGCAGCTCGGCGAGCTCTGGGGCCAACGTCCTGACTTTC.

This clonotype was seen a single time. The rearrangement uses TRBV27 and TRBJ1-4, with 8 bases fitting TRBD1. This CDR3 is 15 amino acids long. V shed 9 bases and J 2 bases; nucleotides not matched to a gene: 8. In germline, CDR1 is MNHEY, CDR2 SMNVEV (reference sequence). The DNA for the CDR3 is TGTGCCAGTACTCCTACAGGGGGGACTAATGAAAAACTGTTTTTT. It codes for CASTPTGGTNEKLFF. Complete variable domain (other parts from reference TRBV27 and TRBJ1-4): EAQVTQNPRYLITVTGKKLTVTCSQNMNHEYMSWYRQDPGLGLRQIYYSMNVEVTDKGDVPEGYKVSRKEKRNFPLILESPSPNQTSLYFCASTPTGGTNEKLFFGSGTQLSVL.

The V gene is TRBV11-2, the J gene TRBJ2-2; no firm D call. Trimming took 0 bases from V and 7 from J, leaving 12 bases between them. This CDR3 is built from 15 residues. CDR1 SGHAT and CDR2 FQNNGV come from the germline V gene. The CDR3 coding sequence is TGTGCCAGCAGCTTAGATAGCAGGATTGGCGGGGAGCTGTTTTTT. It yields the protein CASSLDSRIGGELFF.

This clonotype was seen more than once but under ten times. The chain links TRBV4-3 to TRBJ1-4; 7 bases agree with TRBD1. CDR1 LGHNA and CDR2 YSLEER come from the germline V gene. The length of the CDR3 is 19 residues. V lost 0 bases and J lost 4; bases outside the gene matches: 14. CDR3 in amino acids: CASSQDPRTAGTDNEKLFF. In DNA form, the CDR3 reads TGCGCCAGCAGCCAAGACCCGAGGACGGCGGGGACAGATAATGAAAAACTGTTTTTT.

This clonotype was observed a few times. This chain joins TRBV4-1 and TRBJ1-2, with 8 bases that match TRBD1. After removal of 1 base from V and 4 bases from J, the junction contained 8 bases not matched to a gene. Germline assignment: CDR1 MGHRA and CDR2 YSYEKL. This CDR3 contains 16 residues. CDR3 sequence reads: CASSQVQGAPSYGYTF. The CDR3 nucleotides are TGCGCCAGCAGCCAAGTTCAGGGGGCGCCTAGCTATGGCTACACCTTC.

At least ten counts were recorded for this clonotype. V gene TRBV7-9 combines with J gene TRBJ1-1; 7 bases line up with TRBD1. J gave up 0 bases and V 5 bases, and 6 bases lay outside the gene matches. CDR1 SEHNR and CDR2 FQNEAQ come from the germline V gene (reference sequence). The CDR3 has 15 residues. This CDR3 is CASSGPTGMNTEAFF. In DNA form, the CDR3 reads TGTGCCAGCAGCGGACCGACAGGGATGAACACTGAAGCTTTCTTT.

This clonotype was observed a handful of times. Here the CDR3 reads CSARDRDDSNQPQHF. CDR3 coding DNA: TGCAGTGCTAGGGACAGGGACGATAGCAATCAGCCCCAGCATTTT. V and J are TRBV20-1 and TRBJ1-5; 8 nucleotides align to TRBD1. J lost 0 bases, V lost 3 bases, and 4 bases had no gene match. CDR1 and CDR2 from the germline V gene are DFQATT and SNEGSKA (reference sequence). The CDR3 length is 15 residues.

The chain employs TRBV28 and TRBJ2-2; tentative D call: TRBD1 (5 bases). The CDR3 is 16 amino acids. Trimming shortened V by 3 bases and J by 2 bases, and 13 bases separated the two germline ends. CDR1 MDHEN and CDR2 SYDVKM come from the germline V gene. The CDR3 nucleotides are TGTGCCAGCAGTTTTGAGGCAGGGCCCAACACCGGGGAGCTGTTTTTT. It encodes CASSFEAGPNTGELFF.

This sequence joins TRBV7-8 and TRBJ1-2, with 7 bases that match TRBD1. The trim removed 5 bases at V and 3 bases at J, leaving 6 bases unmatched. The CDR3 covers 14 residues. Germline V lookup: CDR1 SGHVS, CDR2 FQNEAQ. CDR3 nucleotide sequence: TGTGCCAGCAGCGCGCAACAGGGGTACTATGGCTACACCTTC. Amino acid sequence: CASSAQQGYYGYTF.

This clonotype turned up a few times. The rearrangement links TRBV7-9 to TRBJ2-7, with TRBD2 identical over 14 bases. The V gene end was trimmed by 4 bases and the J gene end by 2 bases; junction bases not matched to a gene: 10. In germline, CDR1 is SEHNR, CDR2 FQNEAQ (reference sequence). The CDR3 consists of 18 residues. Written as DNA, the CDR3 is TGTGCCAGCAGCTATCGGACTAGCGGGGGGCCCCAGACCTACGAGCAGTACTTC. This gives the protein CASSYRTSGGPQTYEQYF.

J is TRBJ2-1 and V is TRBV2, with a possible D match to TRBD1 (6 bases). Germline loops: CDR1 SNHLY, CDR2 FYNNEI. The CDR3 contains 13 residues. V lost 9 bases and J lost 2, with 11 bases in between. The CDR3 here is CASNWGPYNEQFF. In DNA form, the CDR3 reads TGTGCCAGTAATTGGGGGCCCTACAATGAGCAGTTCTTC.

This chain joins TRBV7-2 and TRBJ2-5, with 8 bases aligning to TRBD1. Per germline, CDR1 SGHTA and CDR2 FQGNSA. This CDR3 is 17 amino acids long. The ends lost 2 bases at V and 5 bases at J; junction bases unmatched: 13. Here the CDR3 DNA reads TGTGCCAGCAGCTTATATGACAGGGGCTGGGTCGGTGAGACCCAGTACTTC. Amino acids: CASSLYDRGWVGETQYF.

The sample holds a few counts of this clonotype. Written as DNA, the CDR3 is TGTGCCAGCAGCCAGGGGTGGAGTGAGCAGTTCTTC. Protein: CASSQGWSEQFF. V usage is TRBV12-3 or TRBV12-4 and J usage is TRBJ2-1, with D perhaps matching TRBD1 (6 bases). This CDR3 contains 12 residues. The V end was cut by 6 bases, the J end by 9 bases, with 12 bases between.

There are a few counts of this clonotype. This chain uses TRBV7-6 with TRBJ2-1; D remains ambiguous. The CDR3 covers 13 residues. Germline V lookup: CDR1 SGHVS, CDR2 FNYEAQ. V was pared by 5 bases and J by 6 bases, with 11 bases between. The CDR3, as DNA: TGTGCCAGCAGCCCCGACTGGGGCAATGAGCAGTTCTTC. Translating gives CASSPDWGNEQFF.

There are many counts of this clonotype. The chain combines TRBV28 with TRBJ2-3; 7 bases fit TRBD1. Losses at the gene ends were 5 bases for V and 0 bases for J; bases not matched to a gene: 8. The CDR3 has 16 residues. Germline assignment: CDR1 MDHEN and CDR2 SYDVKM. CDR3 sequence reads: CASSPQTGKSTDTQYF. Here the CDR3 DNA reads TGTGCCAGCAGTCCTCAGACAGGGAAGAGCACAGATACGCAGTATTTT.

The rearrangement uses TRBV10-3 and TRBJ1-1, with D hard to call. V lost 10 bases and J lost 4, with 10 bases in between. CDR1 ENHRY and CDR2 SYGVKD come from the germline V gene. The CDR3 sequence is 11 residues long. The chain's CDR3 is CATIKGTEAFF. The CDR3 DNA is TGTGCCACCATTAAGGGCACTGAAGCTTTCTTT.

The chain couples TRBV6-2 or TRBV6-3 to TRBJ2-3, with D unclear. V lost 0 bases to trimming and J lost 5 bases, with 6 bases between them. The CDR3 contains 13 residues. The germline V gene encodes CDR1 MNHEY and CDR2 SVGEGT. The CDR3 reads CASSYSMRDTQYF. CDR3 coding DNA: TGTGCCAGCAGTTACTCAATGAGAGATACGCAGTATTTT.

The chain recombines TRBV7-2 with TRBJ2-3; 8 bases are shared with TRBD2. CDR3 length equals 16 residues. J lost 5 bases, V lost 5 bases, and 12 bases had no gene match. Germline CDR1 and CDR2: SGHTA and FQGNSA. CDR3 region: CASSPGTSPGVDTQYF. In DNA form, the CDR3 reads TGTGCCAGCAGCCCCGGGACTAGTCCAGGGGTAGATACGCAGTATTTT.

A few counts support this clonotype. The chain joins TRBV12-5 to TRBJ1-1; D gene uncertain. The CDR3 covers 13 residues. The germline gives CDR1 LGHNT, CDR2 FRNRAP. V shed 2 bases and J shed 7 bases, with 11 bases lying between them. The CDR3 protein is CASGLTRSGEAFF. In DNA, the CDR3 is TGTGCTAGTGGTTTGACACGTTCCGGTGAAGCTTTCTTT. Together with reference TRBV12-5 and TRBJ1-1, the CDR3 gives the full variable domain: DARVTQTPRHKVTEMGQEVTMRCQPILGHNTVFWYRQTMMQGLELLAYFRNRAPLDDSGMPKDRFSAEMPDATLATLKIQPSEPRDSAVYFCASGLTRSGEAFFGQGTRLTVV.

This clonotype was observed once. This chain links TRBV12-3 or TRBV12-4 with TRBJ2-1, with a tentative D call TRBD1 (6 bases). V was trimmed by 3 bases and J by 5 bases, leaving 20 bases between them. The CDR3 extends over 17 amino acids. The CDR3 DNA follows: TGTGCCAGCAGTTTTGGGCAGGGGTCGCCGCTAGACAATGAGCAGTTCTTC. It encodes CASSFGQGSPLDNEQFF.

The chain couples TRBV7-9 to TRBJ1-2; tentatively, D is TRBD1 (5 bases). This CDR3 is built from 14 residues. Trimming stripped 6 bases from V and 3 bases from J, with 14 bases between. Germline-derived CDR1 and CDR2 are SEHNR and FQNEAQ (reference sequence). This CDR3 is CASRTAGGYYGYTF. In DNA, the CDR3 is TGTGCCAGCAGGACCGCGGGGGGATACTATGGCTACACCTTC.

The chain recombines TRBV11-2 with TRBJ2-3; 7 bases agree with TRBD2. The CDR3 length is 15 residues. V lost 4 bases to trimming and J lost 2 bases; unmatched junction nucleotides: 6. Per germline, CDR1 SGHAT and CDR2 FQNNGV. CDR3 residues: CASSSDSGYTDTQYF. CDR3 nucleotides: TGTGCCAGCAGCTCCGATAGCGGGTACACAGATACGCAGTATTTT.

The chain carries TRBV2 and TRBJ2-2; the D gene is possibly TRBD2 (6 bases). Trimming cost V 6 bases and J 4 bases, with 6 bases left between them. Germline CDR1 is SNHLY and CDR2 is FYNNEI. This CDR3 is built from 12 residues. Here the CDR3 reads CASRGLTGELFF. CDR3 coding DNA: TGTGCCAGCAGGGGACTCACCGGGGAGCTGTTTTTT.